This is a list of T cell receptor beta chains from one sample in a study of CD8+ T cells in alopecia areata. The table came from immunoSEQ multiplex PCR; TCRdb's copy has only in-frame clones and leaves some out. The sample includes around 60,000 clones, roughly two fifths of them seen just once. The sequenced sample was NKG2D-low CD8+ T cells sorted from blood. These receptors came from a human donor with alopecia areata. CDR3s include the opening cysteine and the closing phenylalanine or tryptophan. The D gene is left open where the match is weak. Clone size is stated in some rows and not others, as once, few, many or a class when expanded.

TGCGCCAGCAGCCTATACAGGGGATGGGAGACCCAGTACTTC,CASSLYRGWETQYF,TRBV5-1,TRBJ2-5,TRBD1,few
TGCGCCAGCAGCTTGGTATGGGGCTCCTACGAGCAGTACTTC,CASSLVWGSYEQYF,TRBV5-1,TRBJ2-7,NA,NA
TGTGCCTGGGAGTGGCCCGGGGAGCTGTTTTTT,CAWEWPGELFF,TRBV30,TRBJ2-2,NA,few
TGCAGCGTGCGTGAATATTCTGAAGCTTTCTTT,CSVREYSEAFF,TRBV29-1,TRBJ1-1,NA,NA
TGTGCCAGCAGCTCAACCTCGGCGGGCAATGAGCAGTTCTTC,CASSSTSAGNEQFF,TRBV7-9,TRBJ2-1,NA,few
TGCGCCAGCAGCTTGACTAGCGGGAGTCCCTACGAGCAGTACTTC,CASSLTSGSPYEQYF,TRBV5-1,TRBJ2-7,TRBD2,few
TGCGCCAGCAGCCAACTCAGTGCCAATGAGCAGTTCTTC,CASSQLSANEQFF,TRBV5-1,TRBJ2-1,NA,few
TGTGCCAGCAGCTTAAGGGGGAGAGCTGGGGCCAACGTCCTGACTTTC,CASSLRGRAGANVLTF,TRBV7-2,TRBJ2-6,NA,few
TGTGCCAGCAGTGTGTGGCAGGGCGGAAGAGACATTCAGTACTTC,CASSVWQGGRDIQYF,TRBV2,TRBJ2-4,NA,NA
TGTGCCAGCAGCTCCGGGACTGGGGAAGCTTTCTTT,CASSSGTGEAFF,TRBV7-9,TRBJ1-1,NA,NA
TGTGCCAGCAGTTTATCGGGGGGTTTCCCGACCTACGAGCAGTACTTC,CASSLSGGFPTYEQYF,TRBV27,TRBJ2-7,NA,NA
TGTGCCAGCAGGGTAGCGGGGTTATACAATGAGCAGTTCTTC,CASRVAGLYNEQFF,TRBV27,TRBJ2-1,TRBD2,few
TGTGCCAGCAGTGACCCCGCAAGCCATGGCTACACCTTC,CASSDPASHGYTF,TRBV2,TRBJ1-2,NA,NA
TGTGCCAGCAGTTTAGATCTGGGGGCGGAGACCCAGTACTTC,CASSLDLGAETQYF,TRBV27,TRBJ2-5,NA,once
TGTGCCAGCAGCTTATGGGCTGGGAGTTCGAACACCGGGGAGCTGTTTTTT,CASSLWAGSSNTGELFF,TRBV7-2,TRBJ2-2,NA,NA
TGTGCCAGCAGTGAAGCGCTCGACACCCTCTCAGATACGCAGTATTTT,CASSEALDTLSDTQYF,TRBV2,TRBJ2-3,NA,NA
TGTGCCAGCAGCTCCGGACGGAACACCGGGGAGCTGTTTTTT,CASSSGRNTGELFF,TRBV13,TRBJ2-2,NA,NA
TGTGCCAGCAGTCCGGGGACTAGCTTTAGGGAGACCCAGTACTTC,CASSPGTSFRETQYF,TRBV27,TRBJ2-5,TRBD2,NA
TGTGCCAGCAGCGTAGCGGGAACCAGCACAGATACGCAGTATTTT,CASSVAGTSTDTQYF,TRBV9,TRBJ2-3,NA,few
TGCGCCAGCAGGGGGGGAGTGAACACTGAAGCTTTCTTT,CASRGGVNTEAFF,TRBV5-1,TRBJ1-1,NA,NA
TGCAGCGTTGAAGCCAGGGGGAGAGAGACCCAGTACTTC,CSVEARGRETQYF,TRBV29-1,TRBJ2-5,TRBD1,few
TGTGCCAGCAGCCTTGGACAGGGACCCATAACCTTCTACCAAGAGACCCAGTACTTC,CASSLGQGPITFYQETQYF,TRBV4-2,TRBJ2-5,TRBD1,once
TGTGCCAGCAGCCCGGGACAGGCAACAGCCAAAAACATTCAGTACTTC,CASSPGQATAKNIQYF,TRBV14,TRBJ2-4,TRBD1,NA
TGCGCCAGCAGCCGCGGACAGAGCTCCTACAATGAGCAGTTCTTC,CASSRGQSSYNEQFF,TRBV5-1,TRBJ2-1,NA,NA
TGTGCCAGCAGCTTAGCGCGGGGAGGTTACAATGAGCAGTTCTTC,CASSLARGGYNEQFF,TRBV7-9,TRBJ2-1,NA,NA
TGTGCCAGCAGTTACACAGCGGGGTGGCAAGAGACCCAGTACTTC,CASSYTAGWQETQYF,TRBV6-5,TRBJ2-5,TRBD2,NA
TGTGCCAGCAGCTTCAGACAGGGTCCCCACGAGCAGTACTTC,CASSFRQGPHEQYF,TRBV7-2,TRBJ2-7,TRBD1,NA
TGTGCCAGCAGACAGATGGGACAGGGGGCGCAGGAGCAGTACTTC,CASRQMGQGAQEQYF,TRBV27,TRBJ2-7,TRBD1,NA
TGTGCCAGCAGCTTATGGGGCGGTCGCGAGCAGTACTTC,CASSLWGGREQYF,TRBV7-9,TRBJ2-7,NA,NA
TGTGCCAGCAGCTTCCCGGGACAGGCCTACGAGCAGTACTTC,CASSFPGQAYEQYF,TRBV7-9,TRBJ2-7,TRBD1,NA
TGCGCCAGCAGCTTCCGGGGCCCGAACACTGAAGCTTTCTTT,CASSFRGPNTEAFF,TRBV4-1,TRBJ1-1,NA,few
TGTGCCAGCAGTGTCTCCGGGGAGCTGTTTTTT,CASSVSGELFF,TRBV27,TRBJ2-2,NA,NA
TGTGCCAGTAGTGAGGGCGCAGATACGCAGTATTTT,CASSEGADTQYF,TRBV19,TRBJ2-3,NA,few
TGTGCCTGCAGCTACACAGATACGCAGTATTTT,CACSYTDTQYF,TRBV7-2,TRBJ2-3,NA,NA
TGTGCCAGCAGCTTAAAACGGGGGCAGGAGCAGTTCTTC,CASSLKRGQEQFF,TRBV7-9,TRBJ2-1,NA,few
TGTGCCAGTAGCCCGGCTAGCGGGAGTTACGAGCAGTACTTC,CASSPASGSYEQYF,TRBV19,TRBJ2-7,TRBD2,few
TGTGCCAGCGTCCAAGGTAGTAGCTCCTACGAGCAGTACTTC,CASVQGSSSYEQYF,TRBV6-6,TRBJ2-7,NA,NA
TGTGCCAGCAGCCCCCCAGATCCAGGGAACTATGGCTACACCTTC,CASSPPDPGNYGYTF,TRBV4-2,TRBJ1-2,NA,NA
TGTGCCAGCAGCTTAAGCTACAATGAGCAGTTCTTC,CASSLSYNEQFF,TRBV7-6,TRBJ2-1,NA,NA
TGCGCCAGCAGATCATCGGGCTCTGGGGCCAACGTCCTGACTTTC,CASRSSGSGANVLTF,TRBV4-1,TRBJ2-6,NA,NA
TGCGCCAGCAGCCAAGACGAGGGACGGCCCTCCTACGAGCAGTACTTC,CASSQDEGRPSYEQYF,TRBV4-1,TRBJ2-7,NA,many
TGCGCCAGCAGCGCAGGGGGTCTCCAAAATGAAAAACTGTTTTTT,CASSAGGLQNEKLFF,TRBV5-1,TRBJ1-4,TRBD1,NA
TGTGCCTGGAGTGCGCCCAAGAATGAGCAGTTCTTC,CAWSAPKNEQFF,TRBV30,TRBJ2-1,NA,NA
TGTGCCAGCAGCTTTCCACTAGCGCAGCAAGAGACCCAGTACTTC,CASSFPLAQQETQYF,TRBV7-9,TRBJ2-5,TRBD2,NA
TGTGCCAGCAGCCCGGGGACAGGACTTTGGTACGAGCAGTACTTC,CASSPGTGLWYEQYF,TRBV2,TRBJ2-7,TRBD1,NA
TGTGCCAGCAGTTTGGACGGGTACTCCTACGAGCAGTACTTC,CASSLDGYSYEQYF,TRBV27,TRBJ2-7,NA,few
TGTGCCAGCAGCTTAGAGGCTAGCGGGGGTCCCTACGAGCAGTACTTC,CASSLEASGGPYEQYF,TRBV7-8,TRBJ2-7,TRBD2,NA
TGTGCCAGCAGCTTACCCCCTGGGGATGAGCAGTTCTTC,CASSLPPGDEQFF,TRBV7-8,TRBJ2-1,NA,once
TGCGCCAGCAGCTTATTTCTAACGAGACAGCCCAACACCGGGGAGCTGTTTTTT,CASSLFLTRQPNTGELFF,TRBV5-1,TRBJ2-2,NA,NA
TGCAGTGGGGTCCTGAACACTGAAGCTTTCTTT,CSGVLNTEAFF,TRBV20-1,TRBJ1-1,NA,NA
TGTGCCAGCAGCTTAGCGACTAGCCCCGGGGAGCTGTTTTTT,CASSLATSPGELFF,TRBV7-9,TRBJ2-2,TRBD2,few
TGTGCCTGGAGTCCGGGGGCTAGTGGAAACACCATATATTTT,CAWSPGASGNTIYF,TRBV30,TRBJ1-3,NA,NA
TGTGCCAGCAGTTACGGACAGGGAGGCACTGAAGCTTTCTTT,CASSYGQGGTEAFF,TRBV6-5,TRBJ1-1,TRBD1,NA
TGTGCCATCAGTGAGTCGGGCGGTACCTACGAGCAGTACTTC,CAISESGGTYEQYF,TRBV10-3,TRBJ2-7,NA,few
TGCGCCAGCAGCCAAGGGCTAGCGGGGGACCCCACAGATACGCAGTATTTT,CASSQGLAGDPTDTQYF,TRBV4-3,TRBJ2-3,TRBD2,few